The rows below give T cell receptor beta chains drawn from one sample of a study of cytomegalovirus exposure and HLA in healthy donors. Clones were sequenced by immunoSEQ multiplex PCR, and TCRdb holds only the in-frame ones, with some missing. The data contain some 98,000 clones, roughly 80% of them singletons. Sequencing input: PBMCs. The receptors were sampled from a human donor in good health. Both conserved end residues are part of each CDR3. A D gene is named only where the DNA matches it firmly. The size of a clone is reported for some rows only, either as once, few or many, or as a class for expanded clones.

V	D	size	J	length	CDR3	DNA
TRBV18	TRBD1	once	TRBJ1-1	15	CASSPRTGDGTEAFF	TGTGCCAGCTCACCACGTACAGGGGATGGCACTGAAGCTTTCTTT
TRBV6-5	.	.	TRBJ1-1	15	CASSPAGGGNTEAFF	TGTGCCAGCAGCCCCGCGGGGGGGGGAAACACTGAAGCTTTCTTT
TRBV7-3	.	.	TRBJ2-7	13	CASSSGVGDEQYF	TGTGCCAGCAGCTCCGGGGTAGGAGATGAGCAGTACTTC
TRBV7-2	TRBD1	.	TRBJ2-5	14	CASSWTGARETQYF	TGTGCCAGCAGCTGGACAGGGGCGAGAGAGACCCAGTACTTC
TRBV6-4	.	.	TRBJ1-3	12	CARQGTGNTIYF	TGTGCCAGACAGGGAACTGGAAACACCATATATTTT
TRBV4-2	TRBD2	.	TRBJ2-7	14	CASSQVAGGGEQYF	TGTGCCAGCAGCCAAGTGGCGGGAGGCGGGGAGCAGTACTTC
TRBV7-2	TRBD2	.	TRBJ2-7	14	CASSWTSPSYEQYF	TGTGCCAGCAGCTGGACTAGCCCGTCCTACGAGCAGTACTTC
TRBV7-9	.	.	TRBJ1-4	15	CASSQSRGSNEKLFF	TGTGCCAGCAGCCAGTCCAGGGGATCTAATGAAAAACTGTTTTTT
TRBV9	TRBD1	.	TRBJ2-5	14	CASSGTGGRSEQYF	TGTGCCAGCAGCGGGACAGGGGGCCGTTCGGAGCAGTACTTC
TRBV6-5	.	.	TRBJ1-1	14	CASRPRASNTEAFF	TGTGCCAGCAGACCCAGGGCCTCGAACACTGAAGCTTTCTTT
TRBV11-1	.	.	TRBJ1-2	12	CASSTETVGYTF	TGTGCCAGCAGCACCGAGACAGTGGGCTACACCTTC
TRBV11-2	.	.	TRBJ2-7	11	CASSAQFEQYF	TGTGCCAGCAGCGCACAATTCGAGCAGTACTTC
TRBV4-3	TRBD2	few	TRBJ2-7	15	CASSQDRLAGAEQYF	TGCGCCAGCAGCCAAGATCGATTAGCGGGAGCCGAGCAGTACTTC
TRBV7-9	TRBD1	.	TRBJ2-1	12	CASSLGTGLEFF	TGTGCCAGCAGCTTAGGGACAGGTTTGGAATTCTTC
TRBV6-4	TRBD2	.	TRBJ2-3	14	CARGGLAGTDTQYF	TGTGCCCGGGGTGGACTAGCGGGCACAGATACGCAGTATTTT
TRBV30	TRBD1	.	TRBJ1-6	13	CALRGQTNSPLHF	TGTGCCTTAAGGGGACAGACTAATTCACCCCTCCACTTT
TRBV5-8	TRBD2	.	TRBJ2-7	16	CASSLQGRGDFYEQYF	TGTGCCAGCAGCTTGCAGGGCCGGGGGGACTTCTACGAGCAGTACTTC
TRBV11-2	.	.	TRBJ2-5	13	CASTPGGAETQYF	TGTGCCAGCACGCCGGGGGGCGCCGAGACCCAGTACTTC
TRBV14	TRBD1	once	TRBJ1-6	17	CASSQEVRGQGDSPLHF	TGTGCCAGCAGCCAAGAAGTACGGGGACAGGGTGATTCACCCCTCCACTTT
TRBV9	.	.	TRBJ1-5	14	CASSAGGGTQPQHF	TGTGCCAGCAGCGCCGGGGGGGGGACTCAGCCCCAGCATTTT
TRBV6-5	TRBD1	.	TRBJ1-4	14	CASRKQGAGEKLFF	TGTGCCAGCAGGAAACAGGGGGCAGGGGAAAAACTGTTTTTT
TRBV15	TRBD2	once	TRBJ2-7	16	CATSRVGAGGAYEQYF	TGTGCCACCAGCAGAGTCGGGGCCGGGGGGGCGTACGAGCAGTACTTC
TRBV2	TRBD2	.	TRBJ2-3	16	CASRGSGGAAGDTQYF	TGTGCCAGCAGGGGTAGCGGGGGGGCCGCGGGAGATACGCAGTATTTT
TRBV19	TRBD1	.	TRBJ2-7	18	CASSLQRPTGTGDYEQYF	TGTGCCAGTAGTCTACAAAGGCCGACCGGGACAGGAGACTACGAGCAGTACTTC
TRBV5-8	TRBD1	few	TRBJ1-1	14	CASSLGWDRVQILF	TGTGCCAGCAGCTTGGGGTGGGACAGGGTACAAATCCTCTTT
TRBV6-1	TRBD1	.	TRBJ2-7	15	CASSEYPGGSYEQYF	TGTGCCAGCAGTGAATACCCAGGGGGATCCTACGAGCAGTACTTC
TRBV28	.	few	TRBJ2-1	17	CASRTPLGSSTYNEQFF	TGTGCCAGCAGAACTCCCCTGGGGAGCAGCACCTACAATGAGCAGTTCTTC
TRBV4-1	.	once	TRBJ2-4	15	CASSQVAGLGNIQYF	TGCGCCAGCAGCCAAGTGGCCGGACTCGGCAACATTCAGTACTTC
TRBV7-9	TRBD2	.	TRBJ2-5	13	CALKSGRTETQYF	TGTGCCTTAAAAAGCGGGAGGACTGAGACCCAGTACTTC
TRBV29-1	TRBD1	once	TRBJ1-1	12	CSVQDRGVEAFF	TGCAGCGTCCAAGACAGGGGCGTTGAAGCTTTCTTT
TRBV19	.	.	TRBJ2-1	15	CASSITWQAHNEQFF	TGTGCCAGTAGTATCACCTGGCAGGCCCACAATGAGCAGTTCTTC
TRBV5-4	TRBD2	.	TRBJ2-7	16	CASSSPYPGLDNEQYF	TGTGCCAGCAGCTCTCCTTACCCCGGACTAGATAACGAGCAGTACTTC